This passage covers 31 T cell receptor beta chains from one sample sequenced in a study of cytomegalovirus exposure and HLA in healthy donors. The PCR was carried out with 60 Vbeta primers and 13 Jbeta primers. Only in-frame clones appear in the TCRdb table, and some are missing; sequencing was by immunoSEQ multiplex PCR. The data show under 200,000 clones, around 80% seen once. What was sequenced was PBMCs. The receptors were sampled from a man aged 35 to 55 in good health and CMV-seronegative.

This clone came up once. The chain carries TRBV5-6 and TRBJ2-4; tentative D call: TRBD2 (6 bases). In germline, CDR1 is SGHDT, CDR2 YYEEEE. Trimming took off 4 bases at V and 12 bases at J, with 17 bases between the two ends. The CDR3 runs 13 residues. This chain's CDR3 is CASSLSGERSQYF. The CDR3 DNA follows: TGTGCCAGCAGCCTGTCGGGGGAGCGAAGTCAGTACTTC.

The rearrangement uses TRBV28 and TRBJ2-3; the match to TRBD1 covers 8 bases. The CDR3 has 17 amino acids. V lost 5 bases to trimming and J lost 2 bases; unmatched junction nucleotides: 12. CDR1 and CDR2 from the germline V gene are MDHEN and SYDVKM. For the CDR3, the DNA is TGTGCCAGCAGTCGCGACCTTACCAGGGGGCTCACAGATACGCAGTATTTT. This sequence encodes CASSRDLTRGLTDTQYF.

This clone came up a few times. The DNA of the CDR3 is TGTGCCAGCAGCTTAAACAGGGTATATGGTCAGCCCCAGCATTTT. This encodes CASSLNRVYGQPQHF. The chain combines TRBV7-2 with TRBJ1-5; maybe TRBD1 (6 bases). This CDR3 contains 15 residues. Germline V gene lookup returns CDR1 SGHTA and CDR2 FQGNSA. V was clipped by 2 bases and J by 6 bases, with 14 bases between them.

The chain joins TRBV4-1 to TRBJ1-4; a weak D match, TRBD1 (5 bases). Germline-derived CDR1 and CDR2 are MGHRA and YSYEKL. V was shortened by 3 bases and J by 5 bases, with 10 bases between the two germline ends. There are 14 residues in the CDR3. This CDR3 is CASSHSDRNEKLFF. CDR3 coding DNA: TGCGCCAGCAGCCATTCCGACAGAAATGAAAAACTGTTTTTT.

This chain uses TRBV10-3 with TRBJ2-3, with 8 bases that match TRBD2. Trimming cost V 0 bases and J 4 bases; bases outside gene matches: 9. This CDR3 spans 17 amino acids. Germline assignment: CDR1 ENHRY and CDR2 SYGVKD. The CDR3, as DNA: TGTGCCATCAGTGAGTCGCTGGGACTAGTTGGAGCAGATACGCAGTATTTT. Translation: CAISESLGLVGADTQYF.

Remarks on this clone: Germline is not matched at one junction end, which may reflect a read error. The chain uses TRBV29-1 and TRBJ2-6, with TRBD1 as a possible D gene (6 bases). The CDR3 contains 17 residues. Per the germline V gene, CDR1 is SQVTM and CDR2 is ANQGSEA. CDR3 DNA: TGCAGCGTTGGGGGGCCCTTAGCTGGCTCTGGGGCCAACGGCCTGACTTTC. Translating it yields CSVGGPLAGSGANGLTF. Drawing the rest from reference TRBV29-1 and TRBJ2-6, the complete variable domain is SAVISQKPSRDICQRGTSLTIQCQVDSQVTMMFWYRQQPGQSLTLIATANQGSEATYESGFVIDKFPISRPNLTFSTLTVSNMSPEDSSIYLCSVGGPLAGSGANGLTFGAGSRLTVL.

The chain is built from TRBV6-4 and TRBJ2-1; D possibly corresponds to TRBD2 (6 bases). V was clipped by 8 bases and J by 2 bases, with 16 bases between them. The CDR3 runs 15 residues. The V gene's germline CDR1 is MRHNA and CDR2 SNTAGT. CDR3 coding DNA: TGTGCCAGCGTGGCGGGACTGGAGACCTACAATGAGCAGTTCTTC. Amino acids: CASVAGLETYNEQFF.

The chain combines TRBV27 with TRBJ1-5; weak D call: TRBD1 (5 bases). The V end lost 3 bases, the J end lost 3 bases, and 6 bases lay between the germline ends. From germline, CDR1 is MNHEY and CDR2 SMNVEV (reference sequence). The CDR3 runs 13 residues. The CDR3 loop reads CASSLGPNQPQHF. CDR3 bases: TGTGCCAGCAGTTTGGGGCCCAATCAGCCCCAGCATTTT.

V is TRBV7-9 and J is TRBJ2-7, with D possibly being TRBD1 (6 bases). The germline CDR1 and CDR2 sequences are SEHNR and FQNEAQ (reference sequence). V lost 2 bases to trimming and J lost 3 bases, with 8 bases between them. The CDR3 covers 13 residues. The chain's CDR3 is CASSLQGYYEQYF. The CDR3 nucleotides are TGTGCCAGCAGCTTACAGGGGTACTACGAGCAGTACTTC.

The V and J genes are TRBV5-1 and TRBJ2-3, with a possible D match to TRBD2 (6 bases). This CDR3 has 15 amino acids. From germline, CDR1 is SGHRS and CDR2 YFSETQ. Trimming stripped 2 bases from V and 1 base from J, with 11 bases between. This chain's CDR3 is CASSFMSGGTDTQYF. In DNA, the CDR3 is TGCGCCAGCAGCTTCATGTCGGGAGGCACAGATACGCAGTATTTT.

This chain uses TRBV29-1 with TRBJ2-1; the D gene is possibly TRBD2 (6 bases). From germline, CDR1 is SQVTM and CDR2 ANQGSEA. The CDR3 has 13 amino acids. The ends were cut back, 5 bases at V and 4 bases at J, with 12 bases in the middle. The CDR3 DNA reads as TGCAGCGTTAGACTAGAACCTTACAATGAGCAGTTCTTC. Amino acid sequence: CSVRLEPYNEQFF.

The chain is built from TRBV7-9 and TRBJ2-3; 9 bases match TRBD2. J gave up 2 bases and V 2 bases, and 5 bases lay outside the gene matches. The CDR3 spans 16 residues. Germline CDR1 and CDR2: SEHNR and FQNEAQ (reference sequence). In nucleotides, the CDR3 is TGTGCCAGCAGCTTACCGACTAGCGGATTCACAGATACGCAGTATTTT. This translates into CASSLPTSGFTDTQYF.

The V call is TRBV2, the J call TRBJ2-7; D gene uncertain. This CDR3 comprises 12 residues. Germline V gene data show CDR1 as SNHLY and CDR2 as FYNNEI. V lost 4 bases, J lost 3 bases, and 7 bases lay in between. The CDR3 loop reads CASSGQYYEQYF. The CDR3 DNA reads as TGTGCCAGCAGTGGACAATACTACGAGCAGTACTTC.

Here the CDR3 reads CASSLDEVVAGGNNEQFF. DNA for the CDR3: TGTGCCAGCAGCTTAGACGAGGTGGTAGCGGGAGGGAACAATGAGCAGTTCTTC. The gene calls are TRBV7-9 and TRBJ2-1; 11 bases map to TRBD2. The CDR3 extends over 18 amino acids. Germline values: CDR1 SEHNR, CDR2 FQNEAQ (reference sequence). With V trimmed by 1 base and J by 5 bases, 10 bases remained unmatched.

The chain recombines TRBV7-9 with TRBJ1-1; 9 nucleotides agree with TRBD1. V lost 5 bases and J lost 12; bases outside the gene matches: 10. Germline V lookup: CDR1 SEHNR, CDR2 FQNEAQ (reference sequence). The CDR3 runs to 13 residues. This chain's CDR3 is CASSARTGDGTFF. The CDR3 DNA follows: TGTGCCAGCAGCGCACGGACAGGGGACGGAACTTTCTTT.

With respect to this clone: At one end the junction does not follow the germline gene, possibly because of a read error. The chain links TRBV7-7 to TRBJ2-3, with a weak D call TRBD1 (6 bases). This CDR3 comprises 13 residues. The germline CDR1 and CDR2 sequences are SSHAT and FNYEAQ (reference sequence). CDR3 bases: TGTGCTAGCAGCTCCGGACAGTCAGATACGCAGTATTTT. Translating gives CASSSGQSDTQYF.

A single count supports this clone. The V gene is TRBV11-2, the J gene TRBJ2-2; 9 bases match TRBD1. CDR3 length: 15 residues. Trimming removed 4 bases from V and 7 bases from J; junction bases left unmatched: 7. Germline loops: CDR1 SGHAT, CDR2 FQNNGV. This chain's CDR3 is CASSSVQGANGELFF. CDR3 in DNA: TGTGCCAGCAGCTCCGTACAGGGGGCCAACGGGGAGCTGTTTTTT. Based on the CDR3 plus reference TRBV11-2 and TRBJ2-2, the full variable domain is EAGVAQSPRYKIIEKRQSVAFWCNPISGHATLYWYQQILGQGPKLLIQFQNNGVVDDSQLPKDRFSAERLKGVDSTLKIQPAKLEDSAVYLCASSSVQGANGELFFGEGSRLTVL.

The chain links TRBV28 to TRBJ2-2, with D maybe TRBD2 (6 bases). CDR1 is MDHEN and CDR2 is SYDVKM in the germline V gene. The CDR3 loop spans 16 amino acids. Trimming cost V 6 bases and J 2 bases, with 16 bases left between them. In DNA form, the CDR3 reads TGTGCCAGCAGGCGGCCCGGGACTGACAACACCGGGGAGCTGTTTTTT. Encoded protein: CASRRPGTDNTGELFF.

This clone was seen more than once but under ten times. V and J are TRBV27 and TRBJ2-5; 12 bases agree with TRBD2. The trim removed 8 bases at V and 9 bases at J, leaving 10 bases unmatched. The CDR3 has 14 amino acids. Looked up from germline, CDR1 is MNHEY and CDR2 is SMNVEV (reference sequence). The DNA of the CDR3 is TGTGCCAGCCGTCCGGGACTAGCGGGTGTGGCCCAGTACTTC. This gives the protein CASRPGLAGVAQYF.

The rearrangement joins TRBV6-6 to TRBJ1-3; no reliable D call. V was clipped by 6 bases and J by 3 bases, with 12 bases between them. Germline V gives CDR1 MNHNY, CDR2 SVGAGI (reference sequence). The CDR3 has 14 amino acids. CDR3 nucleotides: TGTGCCAGCAGGCCGAGAGAGATTGGAAACACCATATATTTT. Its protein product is CASRPREIGNTIYF.

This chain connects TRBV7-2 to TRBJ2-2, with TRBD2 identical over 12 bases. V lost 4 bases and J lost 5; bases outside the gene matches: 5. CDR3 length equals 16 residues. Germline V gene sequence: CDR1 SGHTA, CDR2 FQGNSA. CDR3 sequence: CASSWTGTSGTGELFF. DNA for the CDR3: TGTGCCAGCAGCTGGACAGGGACTAGCGGGACCGGGGAGCTGTTTTTT. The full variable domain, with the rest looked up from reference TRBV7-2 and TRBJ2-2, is GAGVSQSPSNKVTEKGKDVELRCDPISGHTALYWYRQSLGQGLEFLIYFQGNSAPDKSGLPSDRFSAERTGGSVSTLTIQRTQQEDSAVYLCASSWTGTSGTGELFFGEGSRLTVL.

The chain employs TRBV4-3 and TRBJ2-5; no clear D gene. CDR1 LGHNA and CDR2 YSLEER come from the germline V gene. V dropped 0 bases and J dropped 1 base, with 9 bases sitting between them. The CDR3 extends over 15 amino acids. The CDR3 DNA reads TGCGCCAGCAGCCAAGATTTGGCAGTCCAAGAGACCCAGTACTTC. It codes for CASSQDLAVQETQYF.

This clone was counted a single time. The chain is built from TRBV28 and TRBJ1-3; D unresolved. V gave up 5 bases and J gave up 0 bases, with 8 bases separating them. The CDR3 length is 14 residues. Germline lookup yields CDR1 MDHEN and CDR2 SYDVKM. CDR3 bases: TGTGCCAGCAGTACTTCAGGCTCTGGAAACACCATATATTTT. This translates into CASSTSGSGNTIYF.

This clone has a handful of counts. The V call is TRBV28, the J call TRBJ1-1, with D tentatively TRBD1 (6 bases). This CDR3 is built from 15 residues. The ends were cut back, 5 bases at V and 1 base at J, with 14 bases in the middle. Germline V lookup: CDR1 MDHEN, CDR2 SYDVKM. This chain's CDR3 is CASSEVGTSNTEAFF. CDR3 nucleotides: TGTGCCAGCAGTGAAGTCGGGACATCGAACACTGAAGCTTTCTTT. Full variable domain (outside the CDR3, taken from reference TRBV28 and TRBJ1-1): DVKVTQSSRYLVKRTGEKVFLECVQDMDHENMFWYRQDPGLGLRLIYFSYDVKMKEKGDIPEGYSVSREKKERFSLILESASTNQTSMYLCASSEVGTSNTEAFFGQGTRLTVV.

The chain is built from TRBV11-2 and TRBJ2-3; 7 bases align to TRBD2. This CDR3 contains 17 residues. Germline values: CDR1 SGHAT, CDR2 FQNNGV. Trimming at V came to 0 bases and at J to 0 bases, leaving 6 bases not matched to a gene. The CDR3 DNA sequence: TGTGCCAGCAGCTTAGAGTCGGGAGGCTCTAGCACAGATACGCAGTATTTT. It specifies CASSLESGGSSTDTQYF.

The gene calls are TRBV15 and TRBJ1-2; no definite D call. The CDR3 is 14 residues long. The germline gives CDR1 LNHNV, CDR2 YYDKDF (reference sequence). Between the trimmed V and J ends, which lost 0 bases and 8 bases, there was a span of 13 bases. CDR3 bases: TGTGCCACCAGCAGAGATTCGGGTGTCCGGGGCTACACCTTC. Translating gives CATSRDSGVRGYTF.

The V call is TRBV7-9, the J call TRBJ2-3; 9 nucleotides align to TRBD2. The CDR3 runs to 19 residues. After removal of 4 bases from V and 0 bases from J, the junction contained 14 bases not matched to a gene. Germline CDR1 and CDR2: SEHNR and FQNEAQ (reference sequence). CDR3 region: CASSSHSGRGFLSTDTQYF. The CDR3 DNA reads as TGTGCCAGCAGCTCCCATAGCGGGAGAGGGTTTTTGAGCACAGATACGCAGTATTTT. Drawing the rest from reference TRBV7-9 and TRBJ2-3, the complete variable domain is DTGVSQNPRHKITKRGQNVTFRCDPISEHNRLYWYRQTLGQGPEFLTYFQNEAQLEKSRLLSDRFSAERPKGSFSTLEIQRTEQGDSAMYLCASSSHSGRGFLSTDTQYFGPGTRLTVL.

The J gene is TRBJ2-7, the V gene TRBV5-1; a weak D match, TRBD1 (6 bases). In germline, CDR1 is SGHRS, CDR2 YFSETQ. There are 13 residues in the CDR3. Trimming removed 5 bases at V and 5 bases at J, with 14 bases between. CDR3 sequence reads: CASRTTGTHEQYF. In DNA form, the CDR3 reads TGCGCCAGCAGGACGACCGGGACACACGAGCAGTACTTC.

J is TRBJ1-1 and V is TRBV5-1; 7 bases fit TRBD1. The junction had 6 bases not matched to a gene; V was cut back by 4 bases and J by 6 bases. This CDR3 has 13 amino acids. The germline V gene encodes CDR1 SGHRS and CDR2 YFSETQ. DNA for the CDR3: TGCGCCAGCAGCATAACAGGGGCCGCTGAAGCTTTCTTT. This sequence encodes CASSITGAAEAFF.

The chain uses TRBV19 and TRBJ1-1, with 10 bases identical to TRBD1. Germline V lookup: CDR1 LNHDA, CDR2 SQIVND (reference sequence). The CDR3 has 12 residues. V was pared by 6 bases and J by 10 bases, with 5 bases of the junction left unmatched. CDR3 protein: CASRTRTGGAFF. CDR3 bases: TGTGCCAGTAGGACTCGGACAGGGGGAGCTTTCTTT.

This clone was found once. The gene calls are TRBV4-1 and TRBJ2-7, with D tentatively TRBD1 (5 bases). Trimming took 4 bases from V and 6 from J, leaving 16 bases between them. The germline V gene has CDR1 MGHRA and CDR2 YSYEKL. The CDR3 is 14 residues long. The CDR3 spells CASSPVGSGIEQYF. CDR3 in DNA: TGCGCCAGCAGCCCCGTTGGGTCAGGGATCGAGCAGTACTTC.